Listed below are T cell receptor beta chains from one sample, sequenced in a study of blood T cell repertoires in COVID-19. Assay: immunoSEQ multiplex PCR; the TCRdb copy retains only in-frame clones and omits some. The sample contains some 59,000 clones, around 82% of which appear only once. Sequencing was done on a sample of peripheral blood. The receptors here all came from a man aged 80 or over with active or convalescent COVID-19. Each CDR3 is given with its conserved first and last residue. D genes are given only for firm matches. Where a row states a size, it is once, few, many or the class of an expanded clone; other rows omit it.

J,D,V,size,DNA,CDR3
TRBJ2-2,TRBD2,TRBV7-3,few,TGTGCCAGCACAAGCGGGAGTGGTGGGGAGCTGTTTTTT,CASTSGSGGELFF
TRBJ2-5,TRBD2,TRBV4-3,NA,TGCGCCAGCAGCCAAGATTTCGGGCTAGCGGGAAGAGAGACCCAGTACTTC,CASSQDFGLAGRETQYF
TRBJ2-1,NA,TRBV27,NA,TGTGCCAGCACTAAAGGGGTGGCAGGAGAACCTGAGCAGTTCTTC,CASTKGVAGEPEQFF
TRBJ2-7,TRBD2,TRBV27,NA,TGTGCCAGCAGTTCGAGGACTAGCGGAAGTCCCCCCTACGAGCAGTACTTC,CASSSRTSGSPPYEQYF
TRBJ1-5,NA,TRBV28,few,TGTGCCATCGCGGGGGGCGCGAGCAATCAGCCCCAGCATTTT,CAIAGGASNQPQHF
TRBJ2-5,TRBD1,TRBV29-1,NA,TGCAGCGTTCGAGACAGGGTTATGGAGACCCAGTACTTC,CSVRDRVMETQYF
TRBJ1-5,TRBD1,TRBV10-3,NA,TGTGCCCCCTTATTGGGACAGGGGCGGAATCAGCCCCAGCATTTT,CAPLLGQGRNQPQHF
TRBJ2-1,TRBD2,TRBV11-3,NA,TGTGCCAGCAGCTTAGATCCAAGGGAGGGCAATGAGCAGTTCTTC,CASSLDPREGNEQFF
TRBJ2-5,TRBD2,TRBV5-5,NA,TGTGCCAGCAGCCGACTAGCGGGAGGGCCGGGGCAAGAGACCCAGTACTTC,CASSRLAGGPGQETQYF
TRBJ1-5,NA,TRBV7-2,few,TGTGCCAGCAGCGCGGACAGAAATTTGAATCAGCCCCAGCATTTT,CASSADRNLNQPQHF
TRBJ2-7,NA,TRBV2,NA,TGTGCCAGCATCGTAGCACTGAGCTCCTACGAGCAGTACTTC,CASIVALSSYEQYF
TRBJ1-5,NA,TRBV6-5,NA,TGTGCCAGCAGGGAGGACGGGAGCAATCAGCCCCAGCATTTT,CASREDGSNQPQHF
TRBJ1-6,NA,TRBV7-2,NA,TGTGCCAGCAGCTTAGTGGGCAGAACCCGTTCACCCCTCCACTTT,CASSLVGRTRSPLHF
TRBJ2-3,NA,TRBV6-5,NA,TGTGCCAGCAGCGTCGGGGGCACAGATACGCAGTATTTT,CASSVGGTDTQYF
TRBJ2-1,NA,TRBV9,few,TGTGCCAGCAGCGTAGCACAGGGAAGTTTCAATGAGCAGTTCTTC,CASSVAQGSFNEQFF
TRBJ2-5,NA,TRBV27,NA,TGTGCCAGGCTGGAGGCCCCCGAGACCCAGTACTTC,CARLEAPETQYF
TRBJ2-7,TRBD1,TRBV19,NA,TGTGCCAGTAGTACGACAGGGACAATCTACGAGCAGTACTTC,CASSTTGTIYEQYF
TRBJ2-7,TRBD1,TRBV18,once,TGTGCCAGCTCACCTATCGACAGGGGGTTCAACGAGCAGTACTTC,CASSPIDRGFNEQYF
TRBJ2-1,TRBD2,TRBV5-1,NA,TGCGCCAGCAGCTTGACGACTAGCGGGGAAGAGCGGTTCTTC,CASSLTTSGEERFF
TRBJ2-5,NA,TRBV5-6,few,TGTGCCAGCAGCTGGGGGGTATTGGTTTCGGGAGAGACCCAGTACTTC,CASSWGVLVSGETQYF
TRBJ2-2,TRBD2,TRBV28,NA,TGTGCCGCTCGTCGGGGGGGCCTCCTAGACACCGGGGAGCTGTTTTTT,CAARRGGLLDTGELFF
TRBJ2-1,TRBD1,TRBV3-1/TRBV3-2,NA,TGTGCCAGCAGGATGGGGACAGGGGGGAGCAATGAGCAGTTCTTC,CASRMGTGGSNEQFF
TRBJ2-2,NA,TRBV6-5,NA,TGTGCCAGCAGGGTCAGGCGGGGCAGGACCGGGGAGCTGTTTTTT,CASRVRRGRTGELFF
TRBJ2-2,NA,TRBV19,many,TGTGCCAGTAGCTTCGAGACCACAAGACAGGTTCTTTTGTCCGGGGAGCTGTTTTTT,CASSFETTRQVLLSGELFF
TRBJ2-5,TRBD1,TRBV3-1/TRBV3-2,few,TGTGCCAGCAGCCAAGAAACAGGGGGCTGGGAGACCCAGTACTTC,CASSQETGGWETQYF
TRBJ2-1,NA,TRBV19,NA,TGTGCCAGTAGTATTCTAGCGTCGGCCTACAATGAGCAGTTCTTC,CASSILASAYNEQFF
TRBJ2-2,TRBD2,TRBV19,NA,TGTGCCAGTAGTATAGATCCCGGGGCCGGGGGGACCGGGGAGCTGTTTTTT,CASSIDPGAGGTGELFF
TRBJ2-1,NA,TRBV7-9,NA,TGTGCCAGCAGCTTAGTTGGGGGGTCTGAGCAGTTCTTC,CASSLVGGSEQFF
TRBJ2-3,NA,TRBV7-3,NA,TGTGCCAGCAGCTTAGCGGGGGCCTCAACTGATACGCAGTATTTT,CASSLAGASTDTQYF
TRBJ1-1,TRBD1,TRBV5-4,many,TGTGCCAGCAGCTTGGGCCGGGACAGGGTTGCTTTCTTT,CASSLGRDRVAFF
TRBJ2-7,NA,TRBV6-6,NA,TGTGCCAGCAGTTCGAGGGGGTCCCAAAGTAACGAGCAGTACTTC,CASSSRGSQSNEQYF
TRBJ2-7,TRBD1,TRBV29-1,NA,TGCAGCGTTGATGCGAGGACAGGGTCCGAGCAGTACTTC,CSVDARTGSEQYF
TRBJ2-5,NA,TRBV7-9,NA,TGTGCCAGCAGCGAGGACATGCAAGAGACCCAGTACTTC,CASSEDMQETQYF
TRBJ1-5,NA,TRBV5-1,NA,TGCGCCAGCAGCCTTGGGGAGGGAGGGCAGCCCCAGCATTTT,CASSLGEGGQPQHF
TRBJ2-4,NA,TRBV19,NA,TGTGCCAGTAGTGTGACAGAACTAGCCAAAAACATTCAGTACTTC,CASSVTELAKNIQYF
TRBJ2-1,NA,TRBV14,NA,TGTGCCAGCAGCCAAGGGTGGCGGGACGGTCGGAATGAGCAGTTCTTC,CASSQGWRDGRNEQFF
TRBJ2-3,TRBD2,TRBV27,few,TGTGCCAGCAGTTTAGGTAGCGGGAGGGGGGATACGCAGTATTTT,CASSLGSGRGDTQYF
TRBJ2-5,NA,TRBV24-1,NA,TGTGCCACCAGTGGGGACATTCGGGAGACCCAGTACTTC,CATSGDIRETQYF
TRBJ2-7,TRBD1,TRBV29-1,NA,TGCAGCGTGGTACCGGGACAGGGCTACGAGCAGTACTTC,CSVVPGQGYEQYF
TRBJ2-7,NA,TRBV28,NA,TGTGCCAGCAGTGTAGGGGTTCGCTACGAGCAGTACTTC,CASSVGVRYEQYF
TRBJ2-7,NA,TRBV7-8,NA,TGTGCCAGCAGCACAGGGTGGGGCTCCTACGAGCAGTACTTC,CASSTGWGSYEQYF
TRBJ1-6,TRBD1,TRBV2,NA,TGTGCCAGCAGTGGGGATCCGGGACAGGGGACTTTTCATTATAATTCACCCCTCCACTTT,CASSGDPGQGTFHYNSPLHF
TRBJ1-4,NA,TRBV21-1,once,TGTGCCAGCAGCCCTAGAAATCGGACAGGGATATACGAAAAACTGTTTTTT,CASSPRNRTGIYEKLFF
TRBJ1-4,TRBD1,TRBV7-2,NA,TGTGCCAGCAGCTTAGAGACAGGGGATGAAAAACTGTTTTTT,CASSLETGDEKLFF
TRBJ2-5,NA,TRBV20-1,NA,TGCATGTTCCGGCAAGAGACCCAGTACTTC,CMFRQETQYF
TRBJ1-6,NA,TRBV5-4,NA,TGTGCCAGCAGCATAGGACAGCAGAGCTCCTATAATTCACCCCTCCACTTT,CASSIGQQSSYNSPLHF
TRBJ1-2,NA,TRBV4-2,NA,TGTGCCAGCAGCCAAGAGCTCAGGGCTGATTATGGCTACACCTTC,CASSQELRADYGYTF
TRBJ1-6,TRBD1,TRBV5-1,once,TGCGCCAGCAGCTTACGACATGACAGGGGGCTTTCACCCCTCCACTTT,CASSLRHDRGLSPLHF
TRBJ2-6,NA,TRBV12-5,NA,TGTGCTAGTGGTTTGCTTCTCTACAGGGTTGGGGCCAACGTCCTGACTTTC,CASGLLLYRVGANVLTF
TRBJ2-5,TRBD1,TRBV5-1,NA,TGCGCCAGCAGCTCGCCCCAACAGGGGGGCATAAGGCATCGAGAGACCCAGTACTTC,CASSSPQQGGIRHRETQYF
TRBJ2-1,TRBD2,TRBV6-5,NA,TGTGCCAGCAGAGTACTAGCGGGAGACAATGAGCAGTTCTTC,CASRVLAGDNEQFF
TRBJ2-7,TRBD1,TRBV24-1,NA,TGTGCCACCAGTGATTCAAGACAGGGAAGTCGCTACGAGCAGTACTTC,CATSDSRQGSRYEQYF
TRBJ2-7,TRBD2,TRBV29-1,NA,TGCAGCGTTGATGGCCTAGCCGGGACTAGCGGCTACGAGCAGTACTTC,CSVDGLAGTSGYEQYF
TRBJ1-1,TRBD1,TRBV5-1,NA,TGCGCCAGCAGAACAACAGGGGCCCTGGGCACTGAAGCTTTCTTT,CASRTTGALGTEAFF
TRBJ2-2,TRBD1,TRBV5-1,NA,TGCGCCAGCAGTTTATCCGGGGGACAGGGGACCGGGGAGCTGTTTTTT,CASSLSGGQGTGELFF
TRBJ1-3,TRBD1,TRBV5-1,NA,TGCGCCAGCAAGACAGGGGTATCCTCTGGAAACACCATATATTTT,CASKTGVSSGNTIYF
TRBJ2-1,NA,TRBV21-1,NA,TGTGCCAGCAGCGTTCACCGCGGGAGCTCCTACAATGAGCAGTTCTTC,CASSVHRGSSYNEQFF